Listed here are 23 T cell receptor beta chains from one sample, sequenced in a study of blood T cell repertoires in COVID-19. Method: immunoSEQ multiplex PCR; TCRdb's copy keeps in-frame clones and lacks some. The table has fewer than 200,000 clones, about 80% seen once. Input material: peripheral blood. The origin of the receptors is an elderly woman with acute or convalescent COVID-19.

V gene TRBV7-2 combines with J gene TRBJ1-6, with D possibly TRBD1 on 5 matching bases. CDR3 length: 15 residues. Deletions cut 5 bases from V and 8 bases from J, with 16 bases between. Per germline, CDR1 SGHTA and CDR2 FQGNSA. CDR3 coding DNA: TGTGCCAGCAGCCCTGACTTCGGGGGGGATTCACCCCTCCACTTT. It codes for CASSPDFGGDSPLHF.

The V gene is TRBV12-3 or TRBV12-4, the J gene TRBJ1-6; D is undetermined. This CDR3 contains 13 residues. Trimming took off 3 bases at V and 7 bases at J, with 7 bases between the two ends. The chain's CDR3 is CASSLSVNSPLHF. The CDR3 bases are TGTGCCAGCAGTTTGTCGGTGAATTCACCCCTCCACTTT.

The chain couples TRBV18 to TRBJ2-2; TRBD1 matches at 7 bases. Germline V gene sequence: CDR1 KGHSH, CDR2 LQKENI. V was clipped by 3 bases and J by 0 bases; unmatched bases: 4. CDR3 length equals 16 residues. The CDR3 DNA reads TGTGCCAGCTCACCTAATCAGGGGGCGAACACCGGGGAGCTGTTTTTT. It specifies CASSPNQGANTGELFF.

V and J are TRBV4-2 and TRBJ1-6, with TRBD1 matching over 7 bases. Trimming took 4 bases from V and 7 from J; bases not matched to a gene: 4. This CDR3 is built from 14 residues. CDR1 is LGHNA and CDR2 is YNFKEQ in the germline V gene. The CDR3 loop reads CASSRGTVNSPLHF. The CDR3 DNA reads as TGTGCCAGCAGCCGAGGGACAGTAAATTCACCCCTCCACTTT.

The genes are TRBV7-2 and TRBJ1-2; 8 nucleotides align to TRBD1. CDR3 length: 14 amino acids. V was clipped by 6 bases and J by 4 bases; unmatched bases: 7. CDR1 is SGHTA, CDR2 FQGNSA, per germline. CDR3 sequence reads: CASSRDRLSYGYTF. As DNA, the CDR3 is TGTGCCAGCAGTCGGGACAGGCTTAGCTATGGCTACACCTTC.

The chain has TRBV6-2 or TRBV6-3 and TRBJ1-2; 9 nucleotides match TRBD1. The CDR3 is 14 amino acids. Germline CDR1 reads MNHEY; CDR2 reads SVGEGT. The V segment lost 5 bases and the J segment 4 bases; nucleotides outside the gene matches: 5. Here the CDR3 reads CASSRDRAFYGYTF. The CDR3 DNA reads TGTGCCAGCAGTAGGGACAGGGCCTTCTATGGCTACACCTTC.

The chain is built from TRBV7-9 and TRBJ2-7; D is possibly TRBD2 (6 bases). Per the germline V gene, CDR1 is SEHNR and CDR2 is FQNEAQ (reference sequence). CDR3 size: 17 residues. The V end was cut by 4 bases, the J end by 4 bases, with 23 bases between. CDR3 nucleotides: TGTGCCAGCAGCTCGCTCTCTGGCCAGGGAGGATTTTACGAGCAGTACTTC. Its translation: CASSSLSGQGGFYEQYF.

The chain recombines TRBV7-3 with TRBJ2-2, with 8 positions matching TRBD2. Germline V lookup: CDR1 SGHTA, CDR2 FQGTGA. This CDR3 contains 15 residues. V gave up 5 bases and J gave up 5 bases; unmatched junction bases: 7. The CDR3 nucleotides read TGTGCCAGCAGCCGCCAAGCGGGGGCTACCGGGGAGCTGTTTTTT. It encodes CASSRQAGATGELFF.

J is TRBJ2-3 and V is TRBV6-5; weak D call: TRBD1 (5 bases). Germline CDR1 reads MNHEY; CDR2 reads SVGAGI. The V and J ends lost 8 bases and 0 bases respectively, with 9 bases between them. The CDR3 runs 13 residues. CDR3 coding DNA: TGTGCCAGCGGGGCGGCTAGCACAGATACGCAGTATTTT. Encoded protein: CASGAASTDTQYF.

This chain links TRBV5-1 with TRBJ1-2; TRBD1 might be the D (6 bases). V lost 4 bases to trimming and J lost 4 bases, with 20 bases between them. From germline, CDR1 is SGHRS and CDR2 YFSETQ. The CDR3 is 16 residues long. As DNA, the CDR3 is TGCGCCAGCAGCCCCAGTGGGGGGGCGCAATCCTATGGCTACACCTTC. Amino acids: CASSPSGGAQSYGYTF. Together with reference TRBV5-1 and TRBJ1-2, the CDR3 gives the full variable domain: KAGVTQTPRYLIKTRGQQVTLSCSPISGHRSVSWYQQTPGQGLQFLFEYFSETQRNKGNFPGRFSGRQFSNSRSEMNVSTLELGDSALYLCASSPSGGAQSYGYTFGSGTRLTVV.

The chain joins TRBV5-5 to TRBJ2-3; D remains ambiguous. Trimming pared 2 bases from V and 6 bases from J, leaving 13 bases between. CDR1 is SGHKS, CDR2 YYEKEE, per germline (reference sequence). The CDR3 is 14 amino acids. CDR3 sequence (DNA): TGTGCCAGCAGCTTATTAGACATCGTCGATACGCAGTATTTT. Protein sequence: CASSLLDIVDTQYF.

This clone was seen once. The chain has TRBV6-1 and TRBJ1-1; no clear D. Germline V gene lookup returns CDR1 MNHNS and CDR2 SASEGT. The germline V and J ends were trimmed by 2 bases and 4 bases, with 11 bases remaining between them. The CDR3 has 14 amino acids. CDR3 region: CASSETHSRTEAFF. The CDR3 DNA reads as TGTGCCAGCAGTGAAACCCACAGCCGCACTGAAGCTTTCTTT.

DNA of the CDR3: TGTGCCAGCAGCGACGACAGGCGTCTCCCCAACGTCCTGACTTTC. Protein: CASSDDRRLPNVLTF. The chain has TRBV5-6 and TRBJ2-6; D is perhaps TRBD1 (6 bases). CDR3 length equals 15 residues. Germline V lookup: CDR1 SGHDT, CDR2 YYEEEE. Deletions cut 4 bases from V and 8 bases from J, with 16 bases between.

This clone was counted a single time. The genes are TRBV6-6 and TRBJ1-2; D is undetermined. The V gene's germline CDR1 is MNHNY and CDR2 SVGAGI (reference sequence). V lost 0 bases and J 8 bases, leaving 16 bases between the germline ends. The CDR3 sequence is 15 residues long. CDR3: CASSYSSGPLRGYTF. In DNA form, the CDR3 reads TGTGCCAGCAGTTACTCAAGTGGGCCTTTACGAGGCTACACCTTC.

This chain connects TRBV30 to TRBJ2-1; D is perhaps TRBD2 (5 bases). Germline V gives CDR1 GTSNPN, CDR2 SVGIG (reference sequence). The CDR3 contains 15 residues. V lost 0 bases and J lost 0, with 9 bases in between. CDR3 DNA sequence: TGTGCCTGGAGTGTCGGAGGATACTCCTACAATGAGCAGTTCTTC. The encoded protein is CAWSVGGYSYNEQFF.

The chain joins TRBV9 to TRBJ2-1; D remains ambiguous. Per the germline V gene, CDR1 is SGDLS and CDR2 is YYNGEE. The CDR3 loop spans 15 amino acids. Trimming left V 2 bases short and J 0 bases short, with 9 bases between. The CDR3 sequence is CASSVAPTSYNEQFF. CDR3 coding DNA: TGTGCCAGCAGCGTTGCGCCTACCTCCTACAATGAGCAGTTCTTC. The full variable domain, completed using reference TRBV9 and TRBJ2-1, is DSGVTQTPKHLITATGQRVTLRCSPRSGDLSVYWYQQSLDQGLQFLIQYYNGEERAKGNILERFSAQQFPDLHSELNLSSLELGDSALYFCASSVAPTSYNEQFFGPGTRLTVL.

The V and J genes are TRBV30 and TRBJ1-1; D possibly corresponds to TRBD1 (5 bases). CDR1 and CDR2 from the germline V gene are GTSNPN and SVGIG (reference sequence). This CDR3 spans 12 amino acids. Trimming removed 0 bases from V and 4 bases from J, with 6 bases in between. CDR3 residues: CAWSVQATEAFF. As DNA, the CDR3 is TGTGCCTGGAGTGTACAGGCCACTGAAGCTTTCTTT.

This clone has only one observation. The rearrangement links TRBV6-2 or TRBV6-3 to TRBJ2-7; 7 positions match TRBD1. The CDR3 loop spans 16 amino acids. CDR1 is MNHEY and CDR2 is SVGEGT in the germline V gene. The ends lost 0 bases at V and 5 bases at J; junction bases unmatched: 10. The CDR3 sequence is CASSYSAGGKSHEQYF. The CDR3 coding sequence is TGTGCCAGCAGTTACTCCGCAGGGGGAAAGTCCCACGAGCAGTACTTC.

The V gene is TRBV27, the J gene TRBJ2-2; unclear D gene. Trimming pared 0 bases from V and 4 bases from J, leaving 6 bases between. CDR3 length equals 14 residues. Germline V gene sequence: CDR1 MNHEY, CDR2 SMNVEV (reference sequence). The CDR3 is CASSLSRSTGELFF. The CDR3 DNA is TGTGCCAGCAGTTTATCGAGGTCCACCGGGGAGCTGTTTTTT.

This clone came up a few times. The chain links TRBV28 to TRBJ1-2; 9 positions match TRBD1. After removal of 6 bases from V and 4 bases from J, the junction contained 3 bases not matched to a gene. Germline loops: CDR1 MDHEN, CDR2 SYDVKM. The CDR3 has 13 amino acids. CDR3: CASRGQGAYGYTF. DNA for the CDR3: TGTGCCAGCAGGGGACAGGGTGCCTATGGCTACACCTTC.

The table lists this clone with a few counts. V is TRBV11-3 and J is TRBJ1-1; D is uncertain. Germline-derived CDR1 and CDR2 are SGHNT and YENEEA. This CDR3 region has 13 residues. The V end lost 1 base, the J end lost 4 bases, and 7 bases lay between the germline ends. The DNA for the CDR3 is TGTGCCAGCAGCTTAGCGGAGGCCACTGAAGCTTTCTTT. Its protein product is CASSLAEATEAFF.

The genes are TRBV15 and TRBJ1-3; 10 bases fit TRBD1. The V and J ends lost 3 bases and 2 bases, in that order; junction bases with no gene match: 1. Per the germline V gene, CDR1 is LNHNV and CDR2 is YYDKDF (reference sequence). The CDR3 contains 15 residues. CDR3 sequence: CATSSDRGPGNTIYF. DNA of the CDR3: TGTGCCACCAGCAGTGACAGGGGGCCTGGAAACACCATATATTTT.

This clone was seen a few times. This sequence joins TRBV18 and TRBJ1-4; no firm D call. The CDR3 loop spans 15 amino acids. Germline CDR1 is KGHSH and CDR2 is LQKENI. Trimming left V 2 bases short and J 0 bases short, with 7 bases between. CDR3 residues: CASSPEGPTNEKLFF. In DNA, the CDR3 is TGTGCCAGCTCACCAGAGGGCCCAACTAATGAAAAACTGTTTTTT.